What follows are 27 T cell receptor beta chains derived from one specimen sequenced in a study of CD8+CD57+ T cells in acquired aplastic anemia. The template used for profiling TCR beta VDJ and CDR3 was genomic DNA. TCRdb used MiXCR to reprocess the reads, holding one entry per CDR3 protein. Of 150,000 to 200,000 distinct CDR3 sequences listed, under 70% are singletons. The sample comprised sorted CD4+, CD8+, or CD8+CD57+ T cells (not recorded which) from PBMCs. Every receptor here comes from a human donor with severe aplastic anemia or a healthy control (not recorded which).

This sequence joins TRBV9 and TRBJ1-2; perhaps TRBD1 as D (5 bases). V lost 4 bases to trimming and J lost 0 bases, with 13 bases between them. The CDR3 runs 15 residues. Germline lookup yields CDR1 SGDLS and CDR2 YYNGEE. In nucleotides, the CDR3 is TGTGCCAGCAGCAAGGGACCGGAACCTAACTATGGCTACACCTTC. It specifies CASSKGPEPNYGYTF.

This chain uses TRBV13 with TRBJ2-7; a possible D gene is TRBD1 (6 bases). The germline V gene encodes CDR1 PRHDT and CDR2 FYEKMQ (reference sequence). This CDR3 comprises 14 residues. V was trimmed by 3 bases and J by 7 bases, leaving 16 bases between them. The CDR3: CASSFGLGAREQYF. The CDR3 nucleotides read TGTGCCAGCAGCTTCGGACTGGGGGCGCGAGAGCAGTACTTC.

V is TRBV7-8 and J is TRBJ2-1; tentative D call: TRBD2 (6 bases). The end of the DNA is better explained by TRBJ2-7, so the J call may be wrong. CDR1 SGHVS and CDR2 FQNEAQ come from the germline V gene. The CDR3 loop spans 16 amino acids. This CDR3 reads CASSFPPEGNSYEQYF. The CDR3 DNA reads TGTGCCAGCAGCTTCCCCCCGGAGGGCAATTCCTACGAGCAGTACTTC.

In this sample, this clonotype turned up once. The chain carries TRBV20-1 and TRBJ2-7; 8 bases map to TRBD1. Per germline, CDR1 DFQATT and CDR2 SNEGSKA (reference sequence). Trimming cost V 7 bases and J 7 bases; bases outside gene matches: 6. This CDR3 is 11 amino acids long. The CDR3 reads CSGAGGREQYF. The CDR3 DNA sequence: TGCAGTGGAGCAGGGGGCAGGGAGCAGTACTTC.

CDR3 DNA sequence: TGTGCCAGTAGTATAGGGGGGTTTGACACAGATACGCAGTATTTT. This encodes CASSIGGFDTDTQYF. The rearrangement uses TRBV19 and TRBJ2-3; D possibly uses TRBD1 or TRBD2 (5 bases each). Trimming took off 1 base at V and 2 bases at J, with 10 bases between the two ends. The CDR3 consists of 15 residues. CDR1 is LNHDA, CDR2 SQIVND, per germline (reference sequence).

This clonotype showed up many times. V usage is TRBV6-6 and J usage is TRBJ1-1; D gene uncertain. CDR3 size: 13 residues. Trimming pared 4 bases from V and 5 bases from J, leaving 11 bases between. The germline CDR1 and CDR2 sequences are MNHNY and SVGAGI (reference sequence). CDR3 in DNA: TGTGCCAGCAGTTTGTCAGGTCTTACTGAAGCTTTCTTT. Translated, it gives CASSLSGLTEAFF.

The chain links TRBV5-1 to TRBJ2-7; the D gene could be TRBD1 or TRBD2 (5 bases each). Germline CDR1 reads SGHRS; CDR2 reads YFSETQ. The ends were cut back, 1 base at V and 5 bases at J, with 13 bases in the middle. The CDR3 length is 14 residues. The DNA of the CDR3 is TGCGCCAGCAGCTTGCTTTCAGGGAGCCACGAGCAGTACTTC. Its translation: CASSLLSGSHEQYF.

This chain connects TRBV2 to TRBJ1-1; a weak D match, TRBD1 (6 bases). Germline V gives CDR1 SNHLY, CDR2 FYNNEI. The CDR3 has 17 residues. Between the trimmed V and J ends, which lost 7 bases and 0 bases, there was a span of 21 bases. The CDR3 spells CASKGLQETGVNTEAFF. The CDR3 nucleotides are TGTGCCAGCAAAGGACTCCAAGAGACAGGAGTGAACACTGAAGCTTTCTTT.

J is TRBJ2-3 and V is TRBV13; D might be TRBD2 (7 bases). CDR1 and CDR2 from the germline V gene are PRHDT and FYEKMQ (reference sequence). The CDR3 runs to 19 residues. Trimming shortened V by 10 bases and J by 0 bases, and 29 bases separated the two germline ends. CDR3 amino acids: CATFSGGPFEGPSTDTQYF. Written as DNA, the CDR3 is TGTGCCACCTTCTCCGGGGGGCCCTTCGAGGGCCCTAGCACAGATACGCAGTATTTT.

Many counts were recorded for this clonotype. This chain links TRBV19 with TRBJ2-3; D is perhaps TRBD2 (6 bases). CDR1 and CDR2 from the germline V gene are LNHDA and SQIVND (reference sequence). V lost 0 bases and J lost 5, with 9 bases in between. The CDR3 runs 14 residues. CDR3 sequence reads: CASSIDRGRDTQYF. In nucleotides, the CDR3 is TGTGCCAGTAGTATAGATCGGGGGAGAGATACGCAGTATTTT.

The chain is built from TRBV29-1 and TRBJ2-2; tentative D call: TRBD2 (5 bases). Trimming took 8 bases from V and 6 from J, leaving 16 bases between them. The CDR3 spans 13 residues. Germline assignment: CDR1 SQVTM and CDR2 ANQGSEA. The DNA for the CDR3 is TGCAGCATTGCCGAGGGTCTGGCCGGGGAGCTGTTTTTT. This gives the protein CSIAEGLAGELFF.

The rearrangement uses TRBV19 and TRBJ1-1; D may be TRBD1 (5 bases). CDR3 size: 14 residues. Trimming shortened V by 6 bases and J by 4 bases, and 15 bases separated the two germline ends. Germline CDR1 is LNHDA and CDR2 is SQIVND (reference sequence). The CDR3: CASSNRGAFTEAFF. CDR3 bases: TGTGCCAGTAGCAATAGAGGGGCCTTCACTGAAGCTTTCTTT. Supplemented by reference TRBV19 and TRBJ1-1, the full variable domain reads DGGITQSPKYLFRKEGQNVTLSCEQNLNHDAMYWYRQDPGQGLRLIYYSQIVNDFQKGDIAEGYSVSREKKESFPLTVTSAQKNPTAFYLCASSNRGAFTEAFFGQGTRLTVV.

The chain combines TRBV7-3 with TRBJ2-7; D ambiguous. With 6 bases removed from V and 2 bases from J, the gap between germline ends came to 11 bases. The CDR3 spans 13 residues. Germline V gene lookup returns CDR1 SGHTA and CDR2 FQGTGA. The CDR3 DNA follows: TGTGCCAGCAGTTCAGACACCACCTACGAGCAGTACTTC. As protein: CASSSDTTYEQYF. The variable domain in full, with the rest retrieved from reference TRBV7-3 and TRBJ2-7, is GAGVSQTPSNKVTEKGKYVELRCDPISGHTALYWYRQSLGQGPEFLIYFQGTGAADDSGLPNDRFFAVRPEGSVSTLKIQRTERGDSAVYLCASSSDTTYEQYFGPGTRLTVT.

This clonotype appeared many times. The V call is TRBV19, the J call TRBJ2-2; D is perhaps TRBD1 (5 bases). In germline, CDR1 is LNHDA, CDR2 SQIVND (reference sequence). V was pared by 7 bases and J by 0 bases, with 9 bases between. The CDR3 is 14 amino acids. DNA for the CDR3: TGTGCCAGTAATCAGGGTACGAACACCGGGGAGCTGTTTTTT. Its protein is CASNQGTNTGELFF.

This clonotype came up once. The chain recombines TRBV5-1 with TRBJ1-2; 10 nucleotides line up with TRBD1. The V gene end was trimmed by 4 bases and the J gene end by 0 bases; junction bases not matched to a gene: 6. The CDR3 is 16 amino acids. From germline, CDR1 is SGHRS and CDR2 YFSETQ. The DNA for the CDR3 is TGCGCCAGCAGCCCGGACAGGGGGGGAGCTAACTATGGCTACACCTTC. This gives the protein CASSPDRGGANYGYTF.

CDR3 bases: TGTGCCAGCAGCTTAGCGCCAAGGACAGTAAGCACCGGGGAGCTGTTTTTT. Its protein product is CASSLAPRTVSTGELFF. This chain connects TRBV7-2 to TRBJ2-2, with D possibly TRBD1 on 6 matching bases. In germline, CDR1 is SGHTA, CDR2 FQGNSA. Trimming left V 0 bases short and J 4 bases short, with 15 bases between. The CDR3 spans 17 residues. Supplemented by reference TRBV7-2 and TRBJ2-2, the full variable domain reads GAGVSQSPSNKVTEKGKDVELRCDPISGHTALYWYRQSLGQGLEFLIYFQGNSAPDKSGLPSDRFSAERTGGSVSTLTIQRTQQEDSAVYLCASSLAPRTVSTGELFFGEGSRLTVL.

The chain uses TRBV19 and TRBJ2-3; maybe TRBD1 (5 bases). This CDR3 has 15 residues. The V gene lost 6 bases and the J gene lost 0 bases, with 13 bases spanning the gap. From germline, CDR1 is LNHDA and CDR2 SQIVND (reference sequence). This chain's CDR3 is CASRTAGSSTDTQYF. The CDR3 nucleotides read TGTGCCAGTAGAACGGCAGGGTCTAGCACAGATACGCAGTATTTT.

This clonotype appeared a few times. The V gene is TRBV10-3, the J gene TRBJ2-5; 9 nucleotides line up with TRBD1. Germline CDR1 ENHRY, CDR2 SYGVKD. V shed 6 bases, J shed 5 bases, and the junction held 7 bases outside the gene matches. The CDR3 totals 14 residues. The CDR3 DNA reads as TGTGCCATCAGGGAACAGGGGGCCGGGGAGACCCAGTACTTC. It codes for CAIREQGAGETQYF.

This chain uses TRBV10-1 with TRBJ1-2; D may be TRBD1 (5 bases). This CDR3 has 13 amino acids. Trimming left V 7 bases short and J 1 base short, with 10 bases between. Germline CDR1 is WNHNN and CDR2 is SYGVQD (reference sequence). The CDR3 region is CASITGFNYGYTF. The CDR3 DNA sequence: TGCGCCAGCATTACAGGCTTTAACTATGGCTACACCTTC.

This clonotype has a handful of counts. V gene TRBV29-1 combines with J gene TRBJ2-7; D might be TRBD1 (6 bases). The V and J ends lost 7 bases and 2 bases respectively, with 15 bases between them. CDR3 length equals 13 residues. Germline CDR1 and CDR2: SQVTM and ANQGSEA. CDR3: CSAKTGQTYEQYF. CDR3 DNA: TGCAGCGCGAAGACAGGCCAAACCTACGAGCAGTACTTC.

The chain joins TRBV9 to TRBJ2-3, with a possible D match to TRBD2 (6 bases). Looked up from germline, CDR1 is SGDLS and CDR2 is YYNGEE. Trimming stripped 0 bases from V and 1 base from J, with 9 bases between. The CDR3 totals 15 residues. The CDR3 reads CASSVDGGRTDTQYF. CDR3 DNA: TGTGCCAGCAGCGTAGACGGGGGACGCACAGATACGCAGTATTTT.

This clonotype has just a few counts. This chain joins TRBV7-2 and TRBJ2-7; 9 bases align to TRBD1. CDR1 is SGHTA, CDR2 FQGNSA, per germline. V trimming: 7 bases; J trimming: 12 bases; junction bases outside the gene matches: 19. There are 15 residues in the CDR3. CDR3 sequence reads: CASNQLGTGSRMRYF. The CDR3 DNA is TGTGCCAGCAACCAACTGGGGACAGGGAGTAGGATGCGGTACTTC.

The V gene is TRBV2, the J gene TRBJ2-5; no firm D call. The length of the CDR3 is 13 residues. Germline values: CDR1 SNHLY, CDR2 FYNNEI. V lost 8 bases, J lost 5 bases, and 15 bases lay in between. In DNA form, the CDR3 reads TGTGCCAGCGAGCCCGATTTGGAGGAGACCCAGTACTTC. Its protein is CASEPDLEETQYF.

This clonotype was seen many times. The chain couples TRBV7-8 to TRBJ1-1; tentative D call: TRBD1 (5 bases). Germline V gene lookup returns CDR1 SGHVS and CDR2 FQNEAQ. Trimming stripped 1 base from V and 0 bases from J, with 18 bases between. The CDR3 is 18 amino acids. In DNA, the CDR3 is TGTGCCAGCAGCTTAGAGAGGGACCCACATCGCCTGAACACTGAAGCTTTCTTT. This sequence encodes CASSLERDPHRLNTEAFF.

There are many counts of this clonotype. J is TRBJ2-7 and V is TRBV5-8; TRBD1 aligns across 7 bases. V lost 2 bases and J lost 5; bases outside the gene matches: 4. The CDR3 totals 13 residues. Germline V gene sequence: CDR1 SGHTS, CDR2 YDEGEE. The CDR3 loop reads CASSFRGGNEQYF. CDR3 coding DNA: TGTGCCAGCAGCTTTCGAGGGGGCAACGAGCAGTACTTC.

The CDR3 protein is CSARGDLDEQFF. The CDR3 nucleotides read TGCAGTGCTAGAGGGGATCTGGATGAGCAGTTCTTC. This chain joins TRBV20-1 and TRBJ2-1, with D hard to call. V lost 1 base and J lost 8, with 9 bases in between. Germline lookup yields CDR1 DFQATT and CDR2 SNEGSKA (reference sequence). CDR3 length: 12 residues.

The chain has TRBV29-1 and TRBJ2-7, with 8 bases that match TRBD1. The CDR3 has 13 amino acids. Germline lookup yields CDR1 SQVTM and CDR2 ANQGSEA. Losses at the gene ends were 6 bases for V and 3 bases for J; bases not matched to a gene: 7. The CDR3 nucleotides are TGCAGCGTCGGACAGGGAGAGTACTACGAGCAGTACTTC. Its protein product is CSVGQGEYYEQYF.